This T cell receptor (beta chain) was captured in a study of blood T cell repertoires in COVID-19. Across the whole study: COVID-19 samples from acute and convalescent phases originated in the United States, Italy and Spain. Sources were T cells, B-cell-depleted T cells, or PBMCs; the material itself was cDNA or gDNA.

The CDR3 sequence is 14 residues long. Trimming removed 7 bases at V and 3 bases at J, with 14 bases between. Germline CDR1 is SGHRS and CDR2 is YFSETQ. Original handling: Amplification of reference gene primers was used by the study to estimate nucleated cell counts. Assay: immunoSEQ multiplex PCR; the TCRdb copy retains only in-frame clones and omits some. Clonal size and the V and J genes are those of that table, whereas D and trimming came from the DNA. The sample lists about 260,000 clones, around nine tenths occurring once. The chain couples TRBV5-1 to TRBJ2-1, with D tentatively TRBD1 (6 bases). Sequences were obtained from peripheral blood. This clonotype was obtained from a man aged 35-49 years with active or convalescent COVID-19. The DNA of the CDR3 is TGCGCCAGCGGAAGAGACAGGAGCTACAATGAGCAGTTCTTC. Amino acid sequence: CASGRDRSYNEQFF.